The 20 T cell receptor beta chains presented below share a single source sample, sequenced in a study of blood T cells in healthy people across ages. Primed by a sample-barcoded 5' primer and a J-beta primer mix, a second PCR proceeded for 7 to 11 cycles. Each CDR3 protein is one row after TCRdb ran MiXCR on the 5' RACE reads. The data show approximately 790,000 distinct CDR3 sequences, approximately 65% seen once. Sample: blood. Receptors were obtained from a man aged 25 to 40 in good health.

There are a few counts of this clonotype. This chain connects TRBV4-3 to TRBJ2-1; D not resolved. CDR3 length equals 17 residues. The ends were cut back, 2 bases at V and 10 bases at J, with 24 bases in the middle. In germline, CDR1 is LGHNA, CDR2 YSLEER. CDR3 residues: CASSQQLPGPYLMEQFF. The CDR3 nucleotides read TGCGCCAGCAGCCAACAACTCCCGGGCCCTTATCTCATGGAGCAGTTCTTC.

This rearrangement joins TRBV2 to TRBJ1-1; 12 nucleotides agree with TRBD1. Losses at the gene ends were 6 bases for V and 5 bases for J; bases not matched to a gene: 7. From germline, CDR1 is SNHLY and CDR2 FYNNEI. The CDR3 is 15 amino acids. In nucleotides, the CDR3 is TGTGCCAGCAGGGGGGACAGGGGGCGAGAAACTGAAGCTTTCTTT. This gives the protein CASRGDRGRETEAFF.

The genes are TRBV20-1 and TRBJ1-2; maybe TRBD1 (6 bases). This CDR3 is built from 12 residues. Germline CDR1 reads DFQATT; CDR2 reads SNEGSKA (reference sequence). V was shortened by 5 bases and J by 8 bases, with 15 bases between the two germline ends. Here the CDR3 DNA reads TGCAGTGCTGGGGGGGCGGATCTCGGCTACACCTTC. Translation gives CSAGGADLGYTF.

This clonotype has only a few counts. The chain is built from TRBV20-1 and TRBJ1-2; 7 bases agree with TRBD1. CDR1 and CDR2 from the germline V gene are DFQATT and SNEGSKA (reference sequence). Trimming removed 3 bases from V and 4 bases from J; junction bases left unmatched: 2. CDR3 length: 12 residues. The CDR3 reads CSARQGGYGYTF. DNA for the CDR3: TGCAGTGCTAGGCAGGGGGGCTATGGCTACACCTTC.

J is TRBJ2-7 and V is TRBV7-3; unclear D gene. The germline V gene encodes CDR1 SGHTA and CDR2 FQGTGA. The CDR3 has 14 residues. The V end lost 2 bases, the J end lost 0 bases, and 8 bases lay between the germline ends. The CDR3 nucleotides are TGTGCCAGCAGCTTAGACGGTCTCTCCTACGAGCAGTACTTC. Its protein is CASSLDGLSYEQYF. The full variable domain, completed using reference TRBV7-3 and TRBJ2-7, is GAGVSQTPSNKVTEKGKYVELRCDPISGHTALYWYRQSLGQGPEFLIYFQGTGAADDSGLPNDRFFAVRPEGSVSTLKIQRTERGDSAVYLCASSLDGLSYEQYFGPGTRLTVT.

The CDR3 protein is CASSLEGTATEAFF. CDR3 nucleotide sequence: TGCGCCAGCAGCTTGGAGGGGACGGCCACTGAAGCTTTCTTT. The chain carries TRBV5-1 and TRBJ1-1; weak D call: TRBD1 (5 bases). V lost 0 bases to trimming and J lost 4 bases, with 10 bases between them. The germline V gene encodes CDR1 SGHRS and CDR2 YFSETQ. The CDR3 length is 14 residues.

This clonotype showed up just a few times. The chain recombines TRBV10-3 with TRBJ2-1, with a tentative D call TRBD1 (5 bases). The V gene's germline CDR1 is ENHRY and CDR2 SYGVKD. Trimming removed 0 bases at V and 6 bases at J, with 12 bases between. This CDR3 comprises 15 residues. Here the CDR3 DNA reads TGTGCCATCAGTGAGTCGATCAGGGATATCAATGAGCAGTTCTTC. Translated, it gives CAISESIRDINEQFF.

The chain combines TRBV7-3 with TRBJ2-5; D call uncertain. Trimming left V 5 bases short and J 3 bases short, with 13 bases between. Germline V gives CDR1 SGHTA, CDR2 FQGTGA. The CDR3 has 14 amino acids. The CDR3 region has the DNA TGTGCCAGCAGCCATACGGATACTGAAGAGACCCAGTACTTC. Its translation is CASSHTDTEETQYF.

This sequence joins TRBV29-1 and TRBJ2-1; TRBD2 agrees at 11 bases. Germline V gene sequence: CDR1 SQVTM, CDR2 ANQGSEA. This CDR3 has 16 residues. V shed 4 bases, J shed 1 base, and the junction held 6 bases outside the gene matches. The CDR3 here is CSVGILAGGSYNEQFF. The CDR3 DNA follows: TGCAGCGTTGGGATTCTAGCGGGGGGTTCCTACAATGAGCAGTTCTTC.

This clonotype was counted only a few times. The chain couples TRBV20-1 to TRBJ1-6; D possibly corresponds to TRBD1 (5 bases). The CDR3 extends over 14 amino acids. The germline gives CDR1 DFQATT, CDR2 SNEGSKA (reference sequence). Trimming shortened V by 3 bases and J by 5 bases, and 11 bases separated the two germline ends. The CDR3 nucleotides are TGCAGTGCTAGGGGCGGGGCCAATAATTCACCCCTCCACTTT. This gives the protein CSARGGANNSPLHF.

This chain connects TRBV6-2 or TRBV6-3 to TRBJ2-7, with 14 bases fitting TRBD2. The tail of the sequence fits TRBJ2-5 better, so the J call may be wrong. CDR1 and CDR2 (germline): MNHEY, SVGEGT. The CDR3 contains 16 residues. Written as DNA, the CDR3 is TGTGCCAGCAGTTCGGGACTAGCGGGAGCCTTGGAGACCCAGTACTTC. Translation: CASSSGLAGALETQYF.

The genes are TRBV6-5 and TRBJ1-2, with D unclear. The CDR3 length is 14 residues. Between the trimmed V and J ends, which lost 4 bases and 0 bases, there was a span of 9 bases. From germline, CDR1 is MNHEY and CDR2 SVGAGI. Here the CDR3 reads CASSLAASNYGYTF. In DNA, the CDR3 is TGTGCCAGCAGTTTGGCAGCTTCTAACTATGGCTACACCTTC.

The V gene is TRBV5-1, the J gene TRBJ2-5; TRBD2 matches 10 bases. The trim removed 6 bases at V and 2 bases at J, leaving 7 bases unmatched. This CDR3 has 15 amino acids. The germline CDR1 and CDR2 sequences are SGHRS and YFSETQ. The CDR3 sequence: CASMVAGGGQETQYF. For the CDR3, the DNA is TGCGCCAGCATGGTAGCGGGGGGAGGACAAGAGACCCAGTACTTC.

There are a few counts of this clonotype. CDR3 region: CASSPTGTEETQYF. The DNA of the CDR3 is TGTGCCAGCAGTCCTACCGGGACGGAAGAGACCCAGTACTTC. V and J are TRBV12-3 or TRBV12-4 and TRBJ2-5; D assignment may be TRBD1 or TRBD2 (5 bases each). V lost 5 bases and J lost 3, with 13 bases in between. The CDR3 contains 14 residues.

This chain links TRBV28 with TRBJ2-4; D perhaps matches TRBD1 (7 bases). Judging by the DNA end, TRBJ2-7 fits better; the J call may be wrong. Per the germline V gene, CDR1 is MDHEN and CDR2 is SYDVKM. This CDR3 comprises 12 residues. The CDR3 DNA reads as TGTGCCGGGGGGACAGCCCGTCACGAGCAGTACTTC. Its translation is CAGGTARHEQYF.

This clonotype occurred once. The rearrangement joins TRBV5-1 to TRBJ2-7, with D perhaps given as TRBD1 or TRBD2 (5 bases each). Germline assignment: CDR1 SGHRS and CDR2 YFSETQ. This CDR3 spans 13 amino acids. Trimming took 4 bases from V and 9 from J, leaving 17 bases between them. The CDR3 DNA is TGCGCCAGCAGCCCTGGGGGTATGGGCGGGCAGTACTTC. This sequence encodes CASSPGGMGGQYF. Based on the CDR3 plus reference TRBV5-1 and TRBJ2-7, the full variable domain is KAGVTQTPRYLIKTRGQQVTLSCSPISGHRSVSWYQQTPGQGLQFLFEYFSETQRNKGNFPGRFSGRQFSNSRSEMNVSTLELGDSALYLCASSPGGMGGQYFGPGTRLTVT.

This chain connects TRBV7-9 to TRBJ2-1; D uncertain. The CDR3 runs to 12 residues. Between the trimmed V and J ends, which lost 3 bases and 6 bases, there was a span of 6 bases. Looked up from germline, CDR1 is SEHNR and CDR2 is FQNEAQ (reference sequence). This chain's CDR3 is CASSFSVNEQFF. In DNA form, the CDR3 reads TGTGCCAGCAGCTTTTCCGTCAATGAGCAGTTCTTC.

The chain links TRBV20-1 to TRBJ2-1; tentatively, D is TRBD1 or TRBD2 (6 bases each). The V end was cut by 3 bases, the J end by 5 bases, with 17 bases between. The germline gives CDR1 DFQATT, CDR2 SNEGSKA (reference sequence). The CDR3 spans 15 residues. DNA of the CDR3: TGCAGTGCTAGGGTAGTTGGGGGGCCTGACAATGAGCAGTTCTTC. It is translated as CSARVVGGPDNEQFF.

CDR3 DNA sequence: TGTGCCAGCAGGGCTAGCGGGATATACCAAGAGACCCAGTACTTC. It encodes CASRASGIYQETQYF. The chain couples TRBV6-1 to TRBJ2-5, with TRBD2 matching 9 bases. Looked up from germline, CDR1 is MNHNS and CDR2 is SASEGT. The CDR3 is 15 residues long. After removal of 6 bases from V and 0 bases from J, the junction contained 5 bases not matched to a gene.

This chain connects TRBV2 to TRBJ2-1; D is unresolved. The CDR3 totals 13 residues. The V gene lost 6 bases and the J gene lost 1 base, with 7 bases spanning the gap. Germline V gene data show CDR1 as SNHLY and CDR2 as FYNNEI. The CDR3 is CASRVRSYNEQFF. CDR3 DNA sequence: TGTGCCAGCAGGGTCAGATCCTACAATGAGCAGTTCTTC.